The subject of this entry is one TCR beta chain. This sample was taken from a study of technical replicates of blood from four donors. Some clones are missing from TCRdb's copy, which holds only in-frame ones; the method was immunoSEQ multiplex PCR. Of about 62,000 clones in the sample, about 87% were seen once. This CDR3 has 16 amino acids. Germline V gene lookup returns CDR1 SGDLS and CDR2 YYNGEE. With V trimmed by 3 bases and J by 8 bases, 11 bases remained unmatched. The sequencing sample was made of PBMCs. The chain is built from TRBV9 and TRBJ2-3; 11 positions agree with TRBD2. The sequence was collected from a human donor in good health. Some clones in this sample may be carry-over from other donors' samples. For the CDR3, the DNA is TGTGCCAGCAGCGGTAGTGGGACTAGCGGTTTGGTTACGCAGTATTTT. Protein product: CASSGSGTSGLVTQYF.